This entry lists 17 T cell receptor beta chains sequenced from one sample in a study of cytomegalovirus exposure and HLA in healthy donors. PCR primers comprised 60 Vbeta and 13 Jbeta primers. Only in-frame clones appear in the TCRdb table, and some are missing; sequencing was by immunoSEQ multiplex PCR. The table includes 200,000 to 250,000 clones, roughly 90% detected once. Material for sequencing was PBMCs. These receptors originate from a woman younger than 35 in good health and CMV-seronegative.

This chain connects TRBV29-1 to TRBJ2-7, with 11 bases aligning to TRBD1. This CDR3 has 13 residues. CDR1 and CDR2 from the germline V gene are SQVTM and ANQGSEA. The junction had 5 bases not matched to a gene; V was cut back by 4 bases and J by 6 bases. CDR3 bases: TGCAGCGTTGGGGGACAGGGGGAATCCGAGCAGTACTTC. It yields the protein CSVGGQGESEQYF.

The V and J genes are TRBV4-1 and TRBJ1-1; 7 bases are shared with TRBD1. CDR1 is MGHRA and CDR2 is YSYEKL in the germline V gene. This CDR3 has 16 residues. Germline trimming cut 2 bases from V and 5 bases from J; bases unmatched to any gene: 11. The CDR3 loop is CASSQTLRGLRTEAFF. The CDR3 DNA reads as TGCGCCAGCAGCCAAACACTCAGGGGGTTAAGGACTGAAGCTTTCTTT.

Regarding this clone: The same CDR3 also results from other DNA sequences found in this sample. The CDR3 DNA follows: TGTGCCAGCAGCGCCAGCTACGAGCAGTACTTC. It yields the protein CASSASYEQYF. V gene TRBV2 combines with J gene TRBJ2-7; D unclear. V lost 6 bases, J lost 3 bases, and 6 bases lay in between. CDR3 length equals 11 residues. Germline values: CDR1 SNHLY, CDR2 FYNNEI. The entire variable domain, with the rest obtained from reference TRBV2 and TRBJ2-7, is as follows: EPEVTQTPSHQVTQMGQEVILRCVPISNHLYFYWYRQILGQKVEFLVSFYNNEISEKSEIFDDQFSVERPDGSNFTLKIRSTKLEDSAMYFCASSASYEQYFGPGTRLTVT.

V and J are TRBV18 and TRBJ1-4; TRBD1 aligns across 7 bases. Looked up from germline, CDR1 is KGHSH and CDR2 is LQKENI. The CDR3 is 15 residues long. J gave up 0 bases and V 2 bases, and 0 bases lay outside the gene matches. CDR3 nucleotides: TGTGCCAGCTCACCAGGGACAGCAACTAATGAAAAACTGTTTTTT. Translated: CASSPGTATNEKLFF.

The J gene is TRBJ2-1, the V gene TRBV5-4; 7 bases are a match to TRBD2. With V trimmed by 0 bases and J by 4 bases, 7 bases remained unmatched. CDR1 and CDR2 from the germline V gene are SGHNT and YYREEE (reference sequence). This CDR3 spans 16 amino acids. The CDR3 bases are TGTGCCAGCAGCTTGGTTACTGCTAGCGGATACAATGAGCAGTTCTTC. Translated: CASSLVTASGYNEQFF.

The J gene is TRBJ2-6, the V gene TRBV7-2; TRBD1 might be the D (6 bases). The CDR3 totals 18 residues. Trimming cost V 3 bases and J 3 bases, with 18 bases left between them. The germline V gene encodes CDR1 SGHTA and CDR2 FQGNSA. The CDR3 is CASSFRTAQRYGANVLTF. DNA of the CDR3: TGTGCCAGCAGCTTTCGGACAGCCCAAAGGTATGGGGCCAACGTCCTGACTTTC.

CDR3 in amino acids: CASSQDTNTEAFF. DNA of the CDR3: TGTGCCAGCAGCCAAGACACGAACACTGAAGCTTTCTTT. The chain has TRBV7-9 and TRBJ1-1; no clear D. This CDR3 spans 13 amino acids. Between the trimmed V and J ends, which lost 5 bases and 1 base, there was a span of 8 bases. Germline CDR1 is SEHNR and CDR2 is FQNEAQ (reference sequence).

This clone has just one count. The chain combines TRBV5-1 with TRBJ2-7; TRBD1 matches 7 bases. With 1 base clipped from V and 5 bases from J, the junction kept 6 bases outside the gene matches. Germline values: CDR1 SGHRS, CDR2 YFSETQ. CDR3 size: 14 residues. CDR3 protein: CASSLTGVTDEQYF. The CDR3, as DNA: TGCGCCAGCAGCTTGACAGGGGTGACTGACGAGCAGTACTTC.

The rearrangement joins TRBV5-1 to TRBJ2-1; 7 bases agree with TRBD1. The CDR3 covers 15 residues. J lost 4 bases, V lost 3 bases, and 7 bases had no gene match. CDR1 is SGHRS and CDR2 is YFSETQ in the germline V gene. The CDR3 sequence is CASSYSPGQYNEQFF. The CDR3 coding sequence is TGCGCCAGCAGCTACTCGCCGGGACAGTACAATGAGCAGTTCTTC.

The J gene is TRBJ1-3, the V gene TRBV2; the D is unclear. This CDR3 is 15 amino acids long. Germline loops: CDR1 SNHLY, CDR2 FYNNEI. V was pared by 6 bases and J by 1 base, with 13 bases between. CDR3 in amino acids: CASRPGEVSGNTIYF. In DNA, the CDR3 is TGTGCCAGCAGGCCCGGAGAGGTATCTGGAAACACCATATATTTT.

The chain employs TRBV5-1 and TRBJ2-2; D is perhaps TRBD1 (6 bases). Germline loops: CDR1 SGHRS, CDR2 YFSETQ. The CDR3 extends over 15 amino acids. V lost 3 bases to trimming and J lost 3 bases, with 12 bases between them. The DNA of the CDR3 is TGCGCCAGCAGCTGGGACACCGTAGACACCGGGGAGCTGTTTTTT. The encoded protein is CASSWDTVDTGELFF.

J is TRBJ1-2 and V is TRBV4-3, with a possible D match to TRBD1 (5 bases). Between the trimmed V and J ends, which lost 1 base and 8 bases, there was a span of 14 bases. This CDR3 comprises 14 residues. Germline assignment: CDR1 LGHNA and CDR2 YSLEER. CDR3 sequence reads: CASSQGQGFGGYTF. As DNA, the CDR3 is TGCGCCAGCAGCCAAGGCCAGGGTTTCGGCGGCTACACCTTC.

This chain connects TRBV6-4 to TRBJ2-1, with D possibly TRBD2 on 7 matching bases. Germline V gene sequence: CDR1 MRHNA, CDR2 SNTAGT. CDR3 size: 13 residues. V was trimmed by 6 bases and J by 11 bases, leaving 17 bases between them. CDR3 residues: CASSGGLRDKQFF. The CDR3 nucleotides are TGTGCCAGCAGCGGGGGGCTCCGGGACAAGCAGTTCTTC.

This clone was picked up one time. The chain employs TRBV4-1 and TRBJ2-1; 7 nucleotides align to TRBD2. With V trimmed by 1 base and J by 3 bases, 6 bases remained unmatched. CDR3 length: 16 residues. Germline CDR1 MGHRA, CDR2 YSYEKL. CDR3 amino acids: CASSQGRLAVYNEQFF. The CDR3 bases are TGCGCCAGCAGCCAAGGGCGGCTAGCGGTCTACAATGAGCAGTTCTTC.

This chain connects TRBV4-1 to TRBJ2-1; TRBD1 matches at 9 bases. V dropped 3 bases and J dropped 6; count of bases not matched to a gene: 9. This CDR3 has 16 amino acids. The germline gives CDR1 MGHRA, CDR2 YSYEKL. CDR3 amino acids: CASSHLNLDRGNEQFF. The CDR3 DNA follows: TGCGCCAGCAGCCATCTCAACTTGGACAGGGGCAATGAGCAGTTCTTC.

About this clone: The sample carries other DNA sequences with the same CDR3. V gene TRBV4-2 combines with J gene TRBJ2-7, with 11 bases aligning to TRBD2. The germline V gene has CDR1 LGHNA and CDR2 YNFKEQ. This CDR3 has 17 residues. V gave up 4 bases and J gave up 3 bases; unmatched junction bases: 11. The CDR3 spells CASSREQTSGELYEQYF. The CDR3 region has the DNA TGTGCCAGCAGCCGCGAACAGACTAGCGGGGAGCTCTACGAGCAGTACTTC.

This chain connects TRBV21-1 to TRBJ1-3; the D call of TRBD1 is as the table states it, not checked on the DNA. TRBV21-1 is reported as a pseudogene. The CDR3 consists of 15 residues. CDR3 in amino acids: CAIPTGGSFGNTIYF. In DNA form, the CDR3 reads TGTGCCATTCCGACAGGGGGCTCATTCGGAAACACCATATATTTT.